A single T cell receptor beta chain is shown here with its context. Its antigen is not known. Using CD45RO/CCR7/CD25/CD127/CD95/CD27, CD4+ naive, central memory, regulatory and stem cell-like memory cells were sorted. This sample was included in a study of beta chain features in type 1 diabetes. Study results and limitations: Naive, central memory and Treg TCRB repertoires appeared more alike in patients than in healthy donors. The VDJ junctions of type 1 diabetes patients carried fewer insertions and more deletions. Moderate yet significant TCRB CDR3 shortening was seen in Type 1 diabetes patients in all four CD4+ subsets.

The germline V and J ends were trimmed by 0 bases and 1 base, with 12 bases remaining between them. Per germline, CDR1 MNHEY and CDR2 SVGAGI. This CDR3 has 16 amino acids. Expressed TCRB transcripts were sequenced, since all the RNA that had been isolated was reverse transcribed. The assay was immunoSEQ multiplex PCR, and TCRdb's table has in-frame clones only and misses some. The sample lists about 650,000 clones, roughly 12% occurring once. The V and J genes are TRBV6-5 and TRBJ2-5; the D is unclear. This TCR derives from a man under 40 with type 1 diabetes. Sequenced sample: naive CD4+ T cells from blood. CDR3 region: CASSYSFSRFQETQYF. The CDR3 nucleotides are TGTGCCAGCAGTTACTCCTTTTCGAGGTTCCAAGAGACCCAGTACTTC.